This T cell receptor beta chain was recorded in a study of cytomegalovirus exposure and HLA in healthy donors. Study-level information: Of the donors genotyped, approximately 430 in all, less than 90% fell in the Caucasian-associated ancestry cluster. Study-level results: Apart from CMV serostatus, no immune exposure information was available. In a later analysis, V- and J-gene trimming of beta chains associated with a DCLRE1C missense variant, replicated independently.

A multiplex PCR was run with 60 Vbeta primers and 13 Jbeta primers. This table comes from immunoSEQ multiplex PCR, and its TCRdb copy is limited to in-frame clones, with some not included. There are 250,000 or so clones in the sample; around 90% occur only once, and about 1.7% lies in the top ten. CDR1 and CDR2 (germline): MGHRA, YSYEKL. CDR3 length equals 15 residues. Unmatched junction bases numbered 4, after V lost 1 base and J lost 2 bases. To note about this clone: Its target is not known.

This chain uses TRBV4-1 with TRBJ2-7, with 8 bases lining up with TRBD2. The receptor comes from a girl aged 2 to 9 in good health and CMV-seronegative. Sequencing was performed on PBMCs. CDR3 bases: TGCGCCAGCAGCCAAGGGGGACTAGGCGCCTACGAGCAGTACTTC. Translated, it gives CASSQGGLGAYEQYF.